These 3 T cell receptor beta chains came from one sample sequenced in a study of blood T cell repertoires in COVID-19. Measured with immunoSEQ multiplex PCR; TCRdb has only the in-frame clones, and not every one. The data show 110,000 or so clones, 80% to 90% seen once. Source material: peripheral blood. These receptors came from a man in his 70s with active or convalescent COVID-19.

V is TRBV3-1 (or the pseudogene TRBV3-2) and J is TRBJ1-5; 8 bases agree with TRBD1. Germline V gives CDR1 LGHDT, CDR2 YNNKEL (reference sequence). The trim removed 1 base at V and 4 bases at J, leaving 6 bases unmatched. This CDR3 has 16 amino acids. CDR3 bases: TGTGCCAGCAGCCAAGGTGGACAGGGTGGGAATCAGCCCCAGCATTTT. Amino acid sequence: CASSQGGQGGNQPQHF.

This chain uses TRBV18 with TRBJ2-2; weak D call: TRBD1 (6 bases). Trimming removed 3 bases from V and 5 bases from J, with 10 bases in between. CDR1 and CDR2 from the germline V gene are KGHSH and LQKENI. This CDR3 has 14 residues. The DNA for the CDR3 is TGTGCCAGCTCACCCCAAGGGGGAACCGGGGAGCTGTTTTTT. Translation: CASSPQGGTGELFF.

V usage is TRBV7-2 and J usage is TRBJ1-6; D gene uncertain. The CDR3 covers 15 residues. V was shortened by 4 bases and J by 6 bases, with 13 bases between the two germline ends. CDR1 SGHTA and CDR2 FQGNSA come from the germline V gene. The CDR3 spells CASSSENSLNSPLHF. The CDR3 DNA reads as TGTGCCAGCAGCTCAGAGAACAGCCTTAATTCACCCCTCCACTTT.